This T cell receptor (beta chain) was obtained from a study of T cell responses to AZD1222 COVID-19 vaccine listed by TCRdb under 2021. Study-wide context: TCR sequencing covered over 230 trial participants: approximately 200 given two doses of AZD1222 and 26 given two doses of MenACWY control vaccine. Trial participants were enrolled into age subgroups of 18-55, 56-69 and 70-plus years, which contained approximately 150, 28 and 58 TCR-sequenced participants, respectively.

What the authors observed across the whole study: Reportedly, almost half of the unique spike-specific TCRs recognized epitopes lying outside the regions that are mutated in the B.1.351 and B.1.1.7 variants. The whole spike protein was spanned by vaccine-associated CD4 TCRs, and dominant responses were seen in regions 160-218 and 743-854. Participants were mostly white British, with more females than males. The authors suggested clonal diversity may have been underestimated. A significant rise in spike-specific TCR breadth and depth was observed after two AZD1222 doses relative to day 0 and relative to MenACWY recipients. Conclusions about previously exposed vaccinees are limited because only six or seven AZD1222 recipients were SARS-CoV-2 seropositive at baseline. Because no day 14 peak-response samples were available, the repertoires could be characterized only after the peak T cell response. The 56-69-year group was small, and its depth increase did not reach significance, likely because of low power.

The CDR3 regions of human TCRbeta chains were subjected to immunosequencing. As for the original processing: TCRs in the repertoires were compared against a reference library of SARS-CoV-2-specific TCRs that had been generated with the MIRA antigen-specificity platform. Breadth meant the fraction of unique TCRs that were SARS-CoV-2-associated, whereas depth meant the fraction of total T cells that were SARS-CoV-2-associated. Using the MIRA data, every spike-specific TCR was mapped to the spike region that the TCR reacted to and assigned to either a CD4 or a CD8 class. Log10-transformed breadth and depth values were compared by one-way ANOVA with Sidak's multiple comparisons tests. TCRdb carries this immuneACCESS record with in-frame sequences only. Its versions omit some clonotypes, under half of them owing to an unresolved V gene in the studies checked, with the rest unexplained. V, J and clone size are taken as reported in that table, and D and trimming were inferred from the DNA itself. This sample holds some 170,000 clones; 90% were observed only once. The ten most abundant clones make up around 4.5% of the sample.

Its CDR3 holds 12 amino acids, cysteine through phenylalanine. The read is trimmed to its CDR3 DNA, 36 bases read in frame from base 1. V was cut back by 6 bases and J by 1 base, leaving a gap of 7 bases between them. Based on the germline V gene, the CDR1 and CDR2 sequences are MGHDK and SYGVNS. Turning to this clone: It lacks a known antigen. Nothing much larger sits one base from this clone, and base qualities are not available. The sample contains more than one DNA sequence encoding this CDR3.

The time point tag for this specimen amounts to: about 28 days (+/-7) after the second vaccine dose. In light of the paper, this sample's treatment or condition label describes: meningococcal conjugate vaccine given as trial control. Vaccinee samples came from UK trials COV001 and COV002, including a single-blind randomized controlled phase 2/3 trial of AZD1222 (ChAdOx1 nCoV-19) in healthy adults. For TCRbeta chain sequencing, PBMC samples from trial participants were taken at day 0 and at day 28 after the second dose. This chain is built from TRBV25-1 and TRBJ2-7; no D gene can be assigned with confidence. This receptor was obtained from an adult who received the MenACWY meningococcal vaccine as a control. The sequenced sample was peripheral blood, obtained 28 days after the second dose of the MenACWY control vaccine. The DNA sequence reads TGTGCCAGCAGGGGCGGATCCTACGAGCAGTACTTC. The resulting protein is CASRGGSYEQYF.